One and the same sample provided the 5 T cell receptor beta chains below, sequenced in a study of blood T cell repertoires in COVID-19. Libraries were prepared by immunoSEQ multiplex PCR; TCRdb keeps only in-frame clonotypes and omits some of them. The repertoire holds 80,000 to 100,000 clones, with roughly 80% as singletons. Sequenced: peripheral blood. All receptors derive from a man aged 55 to 69 with acute or convalescent COVID-19.

This sequence joins TRBV3-1 (or the pseudogene TRBV3-2) and TRBJ2-2; 8 positions match TRBD2. Germline V CDR1 and CDR2: LGHDT, YNNKEL (reference sequence). The CDR3 loop spans 15 amino acids. Trimming took 3 bases from V and 1 from J; bases not matched to a gene: 1. CDR3 amino acids: CASSHLAGNTGELFF. The CDR3 region has the DNA TGTGCCAGCAGCCACCTAGCGGGGAACACCGGGGAGCTGTTTTTT.

The V call is TRBV14, the J call TRBJ1-3, with 7 bases lining up with TRBD1. V lost 6 bases to trimming and J lost 0 bases; unmatched junction nucleotides: 8. CDR3 length: 16 residues. The germline V gene has CDR1 SGHDN and CDR2 FVKESK. Here the CDR3 reads CASRSNRGHSGNTIYF. CDR3 sequence (DNA): TGTGCCAGCAGGTCAAACAGGGGCCACTCTGGAAACACCATATATTTT.

The CDR3 bases are TGTGCCAGCAGCTTAGCGGACAGGGTAAGCACAGATACGCAGTATTTT. Translating it yields CASSLADRVSTDTQYF. The J gene is TRBJ2-3, the V gene TRBV13; TRBD1 matches 8 bases. V was clipped by 1 base and J by 0 bases; unmatched bases: 3. Germline V lookup: CDR1 PRHDT, CDR2 FYEKMQ (reference sequence). This CDR3 spans 16 amino acids.

J is TRBJ1-2 and V is TRBV4-1, with D tentatively TRBD1 (6 bases). Germline loops: CDR1 MGHRA, CDR2 YSYEKL. Deletions cut 1 base from V and 4 bases from J, with 16 bases between. CDR3 length: 16 residues. CDR3 sequence (DNA): TGCGCCAGCAGCCAAGTGGCGGCAGGGGACATCTATGGCTACACCTTC. This gives the protein CASSQVAAGDIYGYTF.

The chain has TRBV3-1 (or the pseudogene TRBV3-2) and TRBJ1-2; D perhaps matches TRBD1 (6 bases). From germline, CDR1 is LGHDT and CDR2 YNNKEL (reference sequence). This CDR3 has 13 amino acids. V was shortened by 6 bases and J by 6 bases, with 14 bases between the two germline ends. In DNA, the CDR3 is TGTGCCAGCAGTTCTACAGGGTTAGATGGCTACACCTTC. Translation: CASSSTGLDGYTF.